This T cell receptor (beta chain) is drawn from a study of regulatory T cells in long-lasting Graves disease (dated by TCRdb to the early 2020s). Regarding the complete study: Antithyroid drugs had been taken for less than 3 months by newly diagnosed Graves' disease patients. Persistent Graves' disease patients were compared with newly diagnosed Graves' disease patients by peripheral blood TCR sequencing and RNA sequencing. The study was conducted in China and was registered as a clinical trial. TCR sequencing covered some 13 persistent and 20 newly diagnosed Graves' disease patients, some 33 samples in total. What the work shows at the level of the full study, not this receptor alone: Sequencing and analysis were limited to the TCR beta chain. Persistent disease showed preferential use of TRBV28, TRBJ1-2 and TRBJ2-5, whereas newly diagnosed disease favored TRBV20-1 and TRBJ2-1. Lower TCR Shannon entropy and fewer highly expanded clones were observed in persistent Graves' disease patients than in newly diagnosed patients, which suggested clonal expansion. A larger number of public clonotypes was shared among persistent patients (approximately 2,500) than among newly diagnosed patients (approximately 1,000). The study examined only peripheral blood because the primary lesion, thyroid tissue, could not be accessed. The authors noted that the small sample size was a limitation that may lower accuracy.

This clonotype was observed many times. No cognate antigen has been identified for it. Per-nucleotide qualities are absent, and no much larger clonotype sits a single base away. According to the germline V gene, CDR1 reads SGHVS and CDR2 reads FQNEAQ. At the junction V is shortened by 1 base and J by 6 bases, with 6 bases in between. The CDR3 contains 13 residues, cysteine and phenylalanine counted. Of the read, only the CDR3 DNA is kept; its 39 bases are in frame from base 1. Libraries were built with multiplex PCR. Sequencer: Illumina HiSeq 4000. iRepertoire HTBI primers and Arm-PCR amplification of CDR3 regions were used to construct TCR beta libraries. PCR products were gel purified before sequencing. The published analysis was carried out like this. A total of some 65 TRBV and 14 TRBJ segments were identified across samples and were used for gene usage analysis of CDR3 amino acid clonotypes. COPE and FqMerger were used to merge filtered high-quality paired reads into contigs. BLAST was used to align contigs to the IMGT TRBV, TRBD and TRBJ reference genes, and CDR3 was defined following IMGT. Any clonotype with a frequency above 0.1% was counted as a highly expanded clone. Shannon entropy served as the measure of repertoire diversity, while the Gini coefficient captured V-J evenness. A clonotype found in more than one individual was treated as public. The public reads were reprocessed in TCRdb via fastp at Q25 and MiXCR, keeping in-frame beta chains. One record per CDR3 amino acid sequence lists the most common genes and DNA. The V and J calls, along with clone size, are taken from TCRdb and not from the paper's own processing. This sample lists around 250,000 distinct CDR3 sequences; 18% were detected once. 14% of the sample rests with the top ten.

The time point tag for this specimen amounts to: newly diagnosed GD, antithyroid drugs for less than 3 months. RNA was extracted from PBMCs in TRIzol for both TCR sequencing and RNA sequencing. The diagnosis of Graves' disease followed American Thyroid Association guidelines. Patients for the study were recruited at an endocrinology department in Xi'an, China. Each patient gave roughly 8.4 milliliters of peripheral blood, collected in an EDTA anticoagulant tube. Ficoll Paque Plus density gradient separation was used to isolate PBMCs, and no additional T cell sorting was done. RNA quality was checked with an Agilent 2100 Bioanalyzer and agarose gel, and concentration with a NanoDrop 2000. These records were also assigned to another study, of T cells in Graves' hyperthyroidism and ophthalmopathy. The second source states: Graves' hyperthyroidism was defined as stable when no progression to ophthalmopathy occurred over 18 months of follow-up. Hyperthyroidism patients were aged 18 to 65 years and newly diagnosed, with disease duration of less than 2 months. The study excluded patients with uncontrolled infections, other autoimmune diseases, pregnancy or lactation. Diagnoses relied on clinical symptoms, serum thyroxine and TRAb, thyroid ultrasound and orbital computed tomography. A first-round RT-PCR of the TCR CDR3 used the HTBI primer set with the Qiagen OneStep RT-PCR kit. Blood samples also contained most of the expanded thyroid clonotypes (frequency above 0.001), which suggests that blood repertoires may reflect thyroid immune responses. A model built on a 13 V-J signature distinguished ophthalmopathy from stable hyperthyroidism, reaching around 90% sensitivity and approximately 83% specificity in cross-validation and 80%/75% in testing. In validation, progression to ophthalmopathy was predicted by the model with around 71% sensitivity and just over 72% specificity, a median of about 6.4 months before onset. To identify distinguishing TCR V-J signatures, a discovery cohort of 90 to 100 patients was used, comprising roughly 45 with Graves' ophthalmopathy and 57 with stable Graves' hyperthyroidism. Prospective prediction of ophthalmopathy was tested in an independent validation cohort of some 19 hyperthyroidism patients and 15 to 17 patients who later progressed to ophthalmopathy. The roughly 99 discovery patients were divided at random into training and test sets in a 7:3 ratio. In about 6 Graves' hyperthyroidism patients, the study also compared T-cell repertoires from thyroid tissue with T-cell repertoires from blood. After sampling, hyperthyroidism patients received methimazole starting at 30 mg daily, and ophthalmopathy patients received high-dose intravenous methylprednisolone. Libraries were constructed in a second round of multiplex PCR, after which size selection and purification were carried out. Libraries were sequenced paired-end with 100 bp reads on an Illumina HiSeq2000. SOAPnuke was used to process the raw data, removing reads that contained adapters or uncalled bases, had a mean Phred below 15, or lacked an exact match to the constant primer or identifier. COPE v1.2.5 was used to merge high-quality paired reads, and clonotypes were defined as unique nucleotide sequences. Clonotypes were aligned to IMGT TRBV, TRBD and TRBJ reference segments using MiTCR v1.1. The analysis included only V-J combinations with a frequency above 0.0001, which together covered roughly 99% of the repertoires. A TCS score was defined as the ratio between F50 (clonal expansion) and ExV (chaos), using BLOSUM62-based TCRdist between CDR3 peptides within each V-J. Welch's t-statistics and random forest reduced 450 to 600 V-J features to roughly 13, which were used in a naive Bayes classifier (R e1071). Sample size was not statistically predetermined, and investigators were not blinded to group allocation. The paper describes TCR Vbeta CDR3 sequencing of some 130 peripheral blood samples, made up of about 40 ophthalmopathy patients, around 78 hyperthyroidism patients and 17 progressor patients.

The TCR comes from a woman aged 25 to 45 with Graves disease. Donor details come from another sample of the same person, matched by shared clones. Here the chain combines TRBV7-8 and TRBJ2-2; no D segment can be confidently identified. Sequencing used peripheral blood mononuclear cells (PBMCs), obtained at new diagnosis, from a patient treated with antithyroid drugs. The bases read TGTGCCAGCAGCTTAGAACCGTCCGGGGAGCTGTTTTTT. It encodes CASSLEPSGELFF. The CDR3, completed at both ends by the reference TRBV7-8 and TRBJ2-2 genes, gives the full variable domain GAGVSQSPRYKVAKRGQDVALRCDPISGHVSLFWYQQALGQGPEFLTYFQNEAQLDKSGLPSDRFFAERPEGSVSTLKIQRTQQEDSAVYLCASSLEPSGELFFGEGSRLTVL.